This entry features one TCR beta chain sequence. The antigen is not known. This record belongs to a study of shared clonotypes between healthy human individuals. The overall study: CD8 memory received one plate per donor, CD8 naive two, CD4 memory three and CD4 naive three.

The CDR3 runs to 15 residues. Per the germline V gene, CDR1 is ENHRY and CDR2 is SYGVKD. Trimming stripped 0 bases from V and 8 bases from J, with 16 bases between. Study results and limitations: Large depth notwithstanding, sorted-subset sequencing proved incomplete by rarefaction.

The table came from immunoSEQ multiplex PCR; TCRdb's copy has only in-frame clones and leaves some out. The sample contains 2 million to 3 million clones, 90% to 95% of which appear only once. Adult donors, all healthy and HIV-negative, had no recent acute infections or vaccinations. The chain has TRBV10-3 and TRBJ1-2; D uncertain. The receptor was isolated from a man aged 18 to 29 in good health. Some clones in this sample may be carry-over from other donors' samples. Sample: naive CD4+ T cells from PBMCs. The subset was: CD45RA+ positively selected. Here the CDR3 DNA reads TGTGCCATCAGTGAGTCATTGACGGTCATAGGGGGCTACACCTTC. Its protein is CAISESLTVIGGYTF.